Each of the 17 T cell receptor beta chains below was sequenced from the same sample in a study of blood T cell repertoires in COVID-19. The repertoire was sequenced with immunoSEQ multiplex PCR; TCRdb's copy has only in-frame clones and lacks some. The sample yields over 200,000 clones, about 79% seen once. The sequenced material came from peripheral blood. The origin of the receptors is a middle-aged man who had recovered from COVID-19.

Only a few counts were recorded for this clone. The chain joins TRBV16 to TRBJ1-6; unclear D gene. The CDR3 runs to 15 residues. V was trimmed by 1 base and J by 7 bases, leaving 11 bases between them. Germline lookup yields CDR1 KGHSY and CDR2 FQNENV. The CDR3: CASSQFQRENSPLHF. The CDR3 DNA is TGTGCCAGCAGCCAATTTCAGCGGGAAAATTCACCCCTCCACTTT.

This rearrangement joins TRBV7-2 to TRBJ1-2; 10 positions agree with TRBD1. CDR3 length equals 15 residues. CDR1 is SGHTA and CDR2 is FQGNSA in the germline V gene. The J segment lost 5 bases and the V segment lost 4 bases, leaving 7 bases of the junction unmatched. The CDR3 here is CASSSFRDRGYGYTF. The CDR3, as DNA: TGTGCCAGCAGCTCTTTCAGGGACAGGGGATATGGCTACACCTTC. The complete variable domain, with remaining parts taken from reference TRBV7-2 and TRBJ1-2, reads GAGVSQSPSNKVTEKGKDVELRCDPISGHTALYWYRQSLGQGLEFLIYFQGNSAPDKSGLPSDRFSAERTGGSVSTLTIQRTQQEDSAVYLCASSSFRDRGYGYTFGSGTRLTVV.

The J gene is TRBJ2-1, the V gene TRBV5-8; tentative D call: TRBD2 (5 bases). Germline V gene sequence: CDR1 SGHTS, CDR2 YDEGEE. Trimming cost V 4 bases and J 7 bases, with 18 bases left between them. The CDR3 runs 15 residues. The CDR3 DNA follows: TGTGCCAGCAGCGAACTCGGGAAAGGATGGAATGAGCAGTTCTTC. Translation: CASSELGKGWNEQFF.

J is TRBJ2-7 and V is TRBV12-5; weak D call: TRBD2 (6 bases). Germline V gene lookup returns CDR1 LGHNT and CDR2 FRNRAP. The CDR3 covers 15 residues. V dropped 9 bases and J dropped 1 base, with 19 bases sitting between them. CDR3 sequence reads: CARASGELASYEQYF. The CDR3 DNA reads as TGTGCTAGGGCCTCGGGGGAGTTGGCGTCCTACGAGCAGTACTTC.

This chain joins TRBV5-1 and TRBJ2-1; 7 nucleotides line up with TRBD2. Germline trimming cut 0 bases from V and 7 bases from J; bases unmatched to any gene: 10. CDR1 SGHRS and CDR2 YFSETQ come from the germline V gene. CDR3 length: 16 residues. CDR3 residues: CASSLVGLGFENEQFF. CDR3 coding DNA: TGCGCCAGCAGCTTGGTCGGACTAGGATTCGAGAATGAGCAGTTCTTC.

This clone was seen just once. V and J are TRBV28 and TRBJ2-7; possibly TRBD2 for D (5 bases). V lost 1 base, J lost 11 bases, and 15 bases lay in between. This CDR3 is built from 13 residues. CDR1 and CDR2 (germline): MDHEN, SYDVKM. The CDR3 sequence: CASSLFEDYSKYF. The CDR3 nucleotides read TGTGCCAGCAGTTTATTCGAAGACTATTCGAAGTACTTC.

The sample holds one count of this clone. The chain employs TRBV27 and TRBJ2-1, with D perhaps matching TRBD2 (6 bases). This CDR3 has 15 amino acids. CDR1 is MNHEY and CDR2 is SMNVEV in the germline V gene (reference sequence). Trimming cost V 2 bases and J 5 bases, with 13 bases left between them. The CDR3 nucleotides read TGTGCCAGCAGTTTAAGGAGGGGTGACGACAATGAGCAGTTCTTC. Protein sequence: CASSLRRGDDNEQFF.

The chain employs TRBV5-8 and TRBJ1-4, with a possible D match to TRBD1 (6 bases). V was pared by 0 bases and J by 4 bases, with 13 bases between. CDR1 and CDR2 (germline): SGHTS, YDEGEE. The CDR3 extends over 16 amino acids. The CDR3 sequence is CASSLGGGHYNEKLFF. The DNA for the CDR3 is TGTGCCAGCAGCTTGGGTGGGGGACACTATAATGAAAAACTGTTTTTT.

V usage is TRBV15 and J usage is TRBJ2-7, with D unclear. Germline CDR1 is LNHNV and CDR2 is YYDKDF (reference sequence). V dropped 4 bases and J dropped 6 bases, with 13 bases sitting between them. The CDR3 runs to 13 residues. CDR3 amino acids: CATSTLMALEQYF. The CDR3 nucleotides read TGTGCCACCAGCACCCTGATGGCCCTCGAGCAGTACTTC.

The J gene is TRBJ1-2, the V gene TRBV15, with unresolved D. This CDR3 is 13 amino acids long. Looked up from germline, CDR1 is LNHNV and CDR2 is YYDKDF (reference sequence). Between the trimmed V and J ends, which lost 8 bases and 8 bases, there was a span of 18 bases. The CDR3 DNA reads TGTGCCACCTCGGATGTGCCCATGAGGGGCTACACCTTC. This gives the protein CATSDVPMRGYTF.

The chain links TRBV4-3 to TRBJ2-1, with a possible D match to TRBD1 (5 bases). This CDR3 spans 16 amino acids. Germline V CDR1 and CDR2: LGHNA, YSLEER. V lost 1 base, J lost 8 bases, and 18 bases lay in between. The CDR3 nucleotides are TGCGCCAGCAGCCAAGTTATCGGACAAAGGGCGGATGAGCAGTTCTTC. Encoded protein: CASSQVIGQRADEQFF.

The chain joins TRBV4-3 to TRBJ2-1, with TRBD2 matching 11 bases. The CDR3 consists of 14 residues. The trim removed 4 bases at V and 7 bases at J, leaving 3 bases unmatched. Per germline, CDR1 LGHNA and CDR2 YSLEER. CDR3 nucleotides: TGCGCCAGCAGCCGGGGGACTAGCGGTAATGAGCAGTTCTTC. This gives the protein CASSRGTSGNEQFF.

This chain connects TRBV6-2 or TRBV6-3 to TRBJ2-1, with 8 nucleotides matching TRBD1. CDR1 MNHEY and CDR2 SVGEGT come from the germline V gene. CDR3 length equals 15 residues. V shed 2 bases and J 4 bases; nucleotides not matched to a gene: 4. The CDR3 region has the DNA TGTGCCAGCAGTTACACAGGACAGGGATACAATGAGCAGTTCTTC. Protein sequence: CASSYTGQGYNEQFF.

Regarding this clone: Distinct nucleotide sequences in the sample also encode this CDR3. J is TRBJ1-2 and V is TRBV6-5, with D maybe TRBD1 (5 bases). The CDR3 has 13 amino acids. From germline, CDR1 is MNHEY and CDR2 SVGAGI. With 2 bases removed from V and 3 bases from J, the gap between germline ends came to 7 bases. The CDR3, as DNA: TGTGCCAGCAGTTACGGGGCCGACTATGGCTACACCTTC. It translates to CASSYGADYGYTF.

This clone was picked up a small number of times. The chain carries TRBV5-1 and TRBJ2-3; TRBD2 matches 9 bases. Unmatched junction bases numbered 11, after V lost 0 bases and J lost 6 bases. Germline lookup yields CDR1 SGHRS and CDR2 YFSETQ. This CDR3 comprises 17 residues. CDR3 sequence reads: CASSLDTIAGAEDTQYF. DNA for the CDR3: TGCGCCAGCAGCTTGGACACTATAGCGGGAGCAGAGGATACGCAGTATTTT.

The rearrangement links TRBV18 to TRBJ2-3, with D perhaps TRBD1 (5 bases). The V gene's germline CDR1 is KGHSH and CDR2 LQKENI. Trimming shortened V by 0 bases and J by 0 bases, and 13 bases separated the two germline ends. The length of the CDR3 is 17 residues. The CDR3 coding sequence is TGTGCCAGCTCACCACCGTCAGGGAAACCTAGCACAGATACGCAGTATTTT. It codes for CASSPPSGKPSTDTQYF.

The gene calls are TRBV29-1 and TRBJ1-4; the match to TRBD1 covers 11 bases. CDR1 SQVTM and CDR2 ANQGSEA come from the germline V gene. The trim removed 4 bases at V and 6 bases at J, leaving 4 bases unmatched. This CDR3 has 14 residues. Here the CDR3 reads CSVAAGQGDEKLFF. The CDR3 coding sequence is TGCAGCGTTGCCGCGGGACAGGGGGATGAAAAACTGTTTTTT.